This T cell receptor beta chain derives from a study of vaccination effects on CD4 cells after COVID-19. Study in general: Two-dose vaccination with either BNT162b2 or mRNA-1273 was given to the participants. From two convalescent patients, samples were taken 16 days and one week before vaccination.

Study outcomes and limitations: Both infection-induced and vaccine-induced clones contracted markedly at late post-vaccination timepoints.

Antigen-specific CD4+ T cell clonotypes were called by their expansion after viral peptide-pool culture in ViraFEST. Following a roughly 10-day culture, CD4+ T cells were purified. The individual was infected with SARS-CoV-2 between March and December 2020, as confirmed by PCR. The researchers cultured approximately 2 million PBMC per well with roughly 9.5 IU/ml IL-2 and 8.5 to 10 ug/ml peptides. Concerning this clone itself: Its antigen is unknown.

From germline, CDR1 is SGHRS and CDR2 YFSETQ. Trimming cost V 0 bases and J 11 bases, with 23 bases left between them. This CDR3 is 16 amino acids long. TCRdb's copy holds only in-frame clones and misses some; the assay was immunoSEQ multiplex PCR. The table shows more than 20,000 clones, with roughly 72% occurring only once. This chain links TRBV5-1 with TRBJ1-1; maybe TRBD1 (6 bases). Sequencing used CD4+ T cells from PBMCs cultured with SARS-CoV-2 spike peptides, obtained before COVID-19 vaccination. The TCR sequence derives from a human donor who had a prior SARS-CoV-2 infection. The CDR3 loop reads CASSLDFNWGPQWAFF. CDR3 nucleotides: TGCGCCAGCAGCTTGGATTTCAACTGGGGGCCGCAATGGGCTTTCTTT.